This T cell receptor (beta chain) was profiled in a study of CD8 T cells in ankylosing spondylitis (dated by TCRdb to the late 2010s). Describing the broader study: The study profiled T cell receptor beta repertoires in healthy donors and ankylosing spondylitis patients to find disease-linked TCR variants. The full study cohort was made up of 20 to 25 ankylosing spondylitis patients and approximately 100 healthy donors. Peripheral blood was sampled, and synovial fluid was also collected from ankylosing spondylitis patients. What the work shows at the level of the full study, not this receptor alone: Some motif variants had previously been reported in the synovial fluid and blood of reactive arthritis patients, which suggests shared mechanisms of disease initiation. A TCR beta motif made up of fewer than 10 highly homologous amino acid variants appeared to be characteristic of blood from ankylosing spondylitis patients. According to the report, matched synovial fluid samples from ankylosing spondylitis patients were significantly enriched for the disease-linked clones. The disease-linked clones had a CD8+ phenotype and were found at relatively low frequencies in peripheral blood.

Reads for this sample came from an Illumina HiSeq 2500. Quantitative 5'-RACE with molecular barcodes was the method used to prepare the TCR beta libraries. On the authors' methods: A new computational method based on a probabilistic model of VDJ rearrangement was used to identify disease-linked TCR variants. TCRdb trimmed public reads at Q25 via fastp, called clones via MiXCR and kept in-frame beta chains. Duplicate CDR3 protein sequences are folded into a single record with the most common DNA and genes. TCRdb, not the authors, supplied the V and J calls. The sample table records tens of thousands of distinct CDR3 sequences; 6.2% of these occur just once. The leading ten clones occupy around 5.3% of the sample. The CDR3 starts with the cysteine, ends with the phenylalanine, and has 17 residues. Only the CDR3 DNA stays, 51 bases, in frame from base 1. Compared with germline, V lacks 1 base and J lacks 7 bases; bases without a gene match: 15. For CDR1 and CDR2, the germline V gene (reference sequence) lists DFQATT and SNEGSKA.

Ten or more counts support this clonotype. Its antigen is unknown. No per-base quality is available; no much larger clone lies one base away. For each ankylosing spondylitis patient, the synovial fluid sample was matched to a blood sample from that same patient. This receptor chain uses TRBV20-1 and TRBJ2-5, with 10 bases in between that match TRBD1. The sample was synovial fluid, either unsorted or a sorted T cell fraction (not recorded which). The TCR comes from a male donor with ankylosing spondylitis. This receptor carries the CDR3 CSARGIAIGTGELTQYF. The sequenced DNA: TGCAGTGCTAGAGGGATCGCTATCGGGACAGGGGAATTGACCCAGTACTTC.